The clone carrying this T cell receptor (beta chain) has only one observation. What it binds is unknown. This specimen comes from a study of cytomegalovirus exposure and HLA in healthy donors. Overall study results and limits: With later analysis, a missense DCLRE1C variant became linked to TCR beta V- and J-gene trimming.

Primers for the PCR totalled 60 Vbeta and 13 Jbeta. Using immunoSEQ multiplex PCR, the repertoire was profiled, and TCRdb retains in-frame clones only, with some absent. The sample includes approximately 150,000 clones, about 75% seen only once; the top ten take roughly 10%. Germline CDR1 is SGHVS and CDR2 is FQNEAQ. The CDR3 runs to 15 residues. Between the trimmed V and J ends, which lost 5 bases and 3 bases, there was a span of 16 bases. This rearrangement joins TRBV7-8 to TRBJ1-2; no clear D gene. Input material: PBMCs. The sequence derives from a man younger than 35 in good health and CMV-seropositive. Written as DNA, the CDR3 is TGTGCCAGCAGCCATAGTAATATCCGGTACTATGGCTACACCTTC. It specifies CASSHSNIRYYGYTF.